The entry below gives a single T cell receptor beta chain sequence along with its context. Antigen: not known. The entry originates in a study of neurological immune-mediated disorders. Findings and limits, study-wide: HTLV-1-associated myelopathy ranked highest for TCR clonal expansion and multiple sclerosis lowest, beneath healthy controls.

PBMCs stored at -80 C, numbering 2 million, were the origin of the unsorted libraries. The cDNA was synthesized by means of template-switch 5'RACE, which was carried out with 10-nucleotide random UMIs. TCRdb reanalysed the 5' RACE reads using MiXCR and keeps one entry per CDR3 protein. This sample yields approximately 87,000 distinct CDR3 sequences, of which around an eighth are seen a single time; 6.8% belongs to the top ten. Between the trimmed V and J ends, which lost 1 base and 3 bases, there was a span of 10 bases. The V gene's germline CDR1 is SGHRS and CDR2 YFSETQ. The CDR3 sequence is 14 residues long.

This sequence joins TRBV5-1 and TRBJ2-5; no reliable D call. The source is a woman aged 45-60 years in good health. The sequenced sample was PBMCs. CDR3 loop: CASSLNGQKETQYF. In nucleotides, the CDR3 is TGCGCCAGCAGCTTGAACGGGCAAAAAGAGACCCAGTACTTC.